A selection of T cell receptor beta chains follows, all from one sample in a study of T cells after posttransplantation cyclophosphamide. Using immunoSEQ multiplex PCR, the repertoire was profiled, and TCRdb retains in-frame clones only, with some absent. The sample holds around 23,000 clones, approximately 98% seen once. Sequencing was carried out using naive CD8+ T cells sorted from PBMCs. The origin of the receptors is a man aged 40-55 years in good health, CMV-negative, and a related stem cell transplant donor. Each CDR3 is given with its conserved first and last residue. A D gene is named only where the DNA matches it firmly. Clone size is shown for a subset of rows, as once, few, many or a class of expanded clone.

abundance: NA
d_gene: TRBD1
v_gene: TRBV10-3
len: 14
j_gene: TRBJ2-3
CDR3aa: CAISAGDRVDTQYF
CDR3nt: TGTGCCATCAGTGCCGGGGACAGGGTGGATACGCAGTATTTT

abundance: NA
d_gene: NA
v_gene: TRBV7-2
len: 13
j_gene: TRBJ2-7
CDR3aa: CASSLAGAYEQYF
CDR3nt: TGTGCCAGCAGCTTAGCGGGAGCCTACGAGCAGTACTTC

abundance: NA
d_gene: NA
v_gene: TRBV7-6
len: 12
j_gene: TRBJ1-4
CDR3aa: CASSLAYEKLFF
CDR3nt: TGTGCCAGCAGCTTAGCCTATGAAAAACTGTTTTTT

abundance: NA
d_gene: NA
v_gene: TRBV10-1
len: 15
j_gene: TRBJ2-1
CDR3aa: CASSEGGSSYNEQFF
CDR3nt: TGCGCCAGCAGTGAAGGAGGGAGTTCGTACAATGAGCAGTTCTTC

abundance: NA
d_gene: TRBD1
v_gene: TRBV6-5
len: 12
j_gene: TRBJ2-7
CDR3aa: CASSRDRYEQYF
CDR3nt: TGTGCCAGCAGCAGGGACAGATACGAGCAGTACTTC

abundance: NA
d_gene: TRBD2
v_gene: TRBV11-2
len: 15
j_gene: TRBJ2-7
CDR3aa: CASSLEAGVSYEQYF
CDR3nt: TGTGCCAGCAGCTTAGAGGCGGGAGTCTCCTACGAGCAGTACTTC

abundance: NA
d_gene: NA
v_gene: TRBV9
len: 14
j_gene: TRBJ2-2
CDR3aa: CASSSFRETGELFF
CDR3nt: TGTGCCAGCAGCTCCTTCAGGGAAACCGGGGAGCTGTTTTTT

abundance: NA
d_gene: TRBD2
v_gene: TRBV5-6
len: 16
j_gene: TRBJ2-7
CDR3aa: CASSFLLAGSPYEQYF
CDR3nt: TGTGCCAGCAGCTTCCTCCTAGCGGGAAGCCCCTACGAGCAGTACTTC

abundance: NA
d_gene: NA
v_gene: TRBV5-4
len: 16
j_gene: TRBJ2-5
CDR3aa: CASSPLVLNPKETQYF
CDR3nt: TGTGCCAGCAGCCCACTAGTCCTGAATCCAAAAGAGACCCAGTACTTC

abundance: NA
d_gene: NA
v_gene: TRBV5-1
len: 13
j_gene: TRBJ2-7
CDR3aa: CASKEGFSYEQYF
CDR3nt: TGCGCCAGCAAGGAGGGGTTTTCCTACGAGCAGTACTTC

abundance: NA
d_gene: NA
v_gene: TRBV13
len: 14
j_gene: TRBJ1-2
CDR3aa: CASSSRGGNYGYTF
CDR3nt: TGTGCCAGCAGCTCCCGGGGAGGCAACTATGGCTACACCTTC

abundance: NA
d_gene: NA
v_gene: TRBV28
len: 12
j_gene: TRBJ2-1
CDR3aa: CASSPSETKQFF
CDR3nt: TGTGCCAGCAGTCCCTCTGAGACTAAGCAGTTCTTC

abundance: once
d_gene: TRBD1
v_gene: TRBV28
len: 15
j_gene: TRBJ2-7
CDR3aa: CASSLLGQNPYEQYF
CDR3nt: TGTGCCAGCAGTTTACTGGGACAGAACCCCTACGAGCAGTACTTC

abundance: NA
d_gene: NA
v_gene: TRBV2
len: 12
j_gene: TRBJ2-7
CDR3aa: CASSEAQDEQYF
CDR3nt: TGTGCCAGCAGTGAAGCGCAGGACGAGCAGTACTTC

abundance: NA
d_gene: TRBD1
v_gene: TRBV9
len: 14
j_gene: TRBJ2-1
CDR3aa: CASSGTGSSNEQFF
CDR3nt: TGTGCCAGCAGCGGGACAGGGTCGTCTAATGAGCAGTTCTTC

abundance: NA
d_gene: TRBD1
v_gene: TRBV7-3
len: 13
j_gene: TRBJ2-7
CDR3aa: CASSLRQGYEQYF
CDR3nt: TGTGCCAGCAGCCTCCGACAGGGCTACGAGCAGTACTTC

abundance: NA
d_gene: TRBD1
v_gene: TRBV27
len: 13
j_gene: TRBJ2-5
CDR3aa: CASSLLGGREQYF
CDR3nt: TGTGCCAGCAGTTTATTAGGGGGCAGGGAGCAGTACTTC

abundance: NA
d_gene: NA
v_gene: TRBV9
len: 13
j_gene: TRBJ1-5
CDR3aa: CASSGTDNQPQHF
CDR3nt: TGTGCCAGCAGCGGGACAGATAATCAGCCCCAGCATTTT

abundance: NA
d_gene: NA
v_gene: TRBV10-3
len: 13
j_gene: TRBJ1-1
CDR3aa: CAISETGNTEAFF
CDR3nt: TGTGCCATCAGTGAGACAGGCAACACTGAAGCTTTCTTT

abundance: NA
d_gene: NA
v_gene: TRBV27
len: 15
j_gene: TRBJ2-3
CDR3aa: CASSLGSSFTDTQYF
CDR3nt: TGTGCCAGCAGTTTAGGTTCGAGTTTTACAGATACGCAGTATTTT

abundance: NA
d_gene: NA
v_gene: TRBV19
len: 11
j_gene: TRBJ2-2
CDR3aa: CASSTTGELFF
CDR3nt: TGTGCCAGTAGTACGACCGGGGAGCTGTTTTTT

abundance: NA
d_gene: NA
v_gene: TRBV11-2
len: 11
j_gene: TRBJ2-1
CDR3aa: CASSLGGEQFF
CDR3nt: TGTGCCAGCAGCTTAGGCGGTGAGCAGTTCTTC

abundance: NA
d_gene: NA
v_gene: TRBV28
len: 15
j_gene: TRBJ1-1
CDR3aa: CASSPLRPMNTEAFF
CDR3nt: TGTGCCAGCAGTCCCCTGCGGCCCATGAACACTGAAGCTTTCTTT

abundance: NA
d_gene: NA
v_gene: TRBV12-2
len: 15
j_gene: TRBJ2-1
CDR3aa: CASRSPGQGVYEQFF
CDR3nt: TGTGCAAGTCGCTCCCCGGGACAGGGGGTCTATGAGCAGTTCTTC

abundance: NA
d_gene: TRBD1
v_gene: TRBV11-1
len: 14
j_gene: TRBJ1-2
CDR3aa: CASSLITGGDGYTF
CDR3nt: TGTGCCAGCAGCTTAATCACAGGGGGCGACGGCTACACCTTC

abundance: few
d_gene: NA
v_gene: TRBV6-1
len: 15
j_gene: TRBJ2-1
CDR3aa: CASSEARTLLYEQFF
CDR3nt: TGTGCCAGCAGTGAAGCGCGGACTCTACTTTATGAGCAGTTCTTC

abundance: NA
d_gene: TRBD2
v_gene: TRBV10-2
len: 13
j_gene: TRBJ2-7
CDR3aa: CASGAGRAYEQYF
CDR3nt: TGCGCCAGCGGGGCCGGGAGGGCCTACGAGCAGTACTTC

abundance: NA
d_gene: TRBD2
v_gene: TRBV5-4
len: 19
j_gene: TRBJ2-1
CDR3aa: CASSRGTSGTHLMMNEQFF
CDR3nt: TGTGCCAGCAGCAGGGGGACTAGCGGGACCCATTTAATGATGAATGAGCAGTTCTTC

abundance: NA
d_gene: NA
v_gene: TRBV19
len: 15
j_gene: TRBJ2-1
CDR3aa: CASATEADSYNEQFF
CDR3nt: TGTGCCAGCGCGACGGAAGCGGACTCCTACAATGAGCAGTTCTTC

abundance: NA
d_gene: NA
v_gene: TRBV7-6
len: 16
j_gene: TRBJ2-1
CDR3aa: CASSSSWRELDNEQFF
CDR3nt: TGTGCCAGCAGCTCGAGCTGGAGGGAGTTGGACAATGAGCAGTTCTTC

abundance: once
d_gene: NA
v_gene: TRBV27
len: 14
j_gene: TRBJ2-7
CDR3aa: CASSSSGTPYEQYF
CDR3nt: TGTGCCAGCAGTTCTTCCGGGACTCCCTACGAGCAGTACTTC

abundance: NA
d_gene: TRBD1
v_gene: TRBV6-5
len: 16
j_gene: TRBJ2-7
CDR3aa: CASSYSSGGQGYEQYF
CDR3nt: TGTGCCAGCAGTTACTCGTCGGGCGGACAGGGCTACGAGCAGTACTTC

abundance: NA
d_gene: TRBD2
v_gene: TRBV15
len: 15
j_gene: TRBJ2-7
CDR3aa: CATSRDLGRAHEQYF
CDR3nt: TGTGCCACCAGCAGAGATCTCGGGAGGGCCCACGAGCAGTACTTC